This TCR beta chain was captured in a study of OX40 agonist ivuxolimab in advanced cancers. Study details: As their treatment, patients were administered ivuxolimab, an agonistic anti-OX40 (CD134) antibody. While on treatment, patients had intravenous ivuxolimab at 0.01 to 10 mg/kg every 2 weeks.

Sequencing used immunoSEQ multiplex PCR; TCRdb keeps in-frame clones, though not all of them. The data show about 46,000 clones, around nine tenths seen once. CDR1 KGHSH and CDR2 LQKENI come from the germline V gene. With 0 bases clipped from V and 8 bases from J, the junction kept 1 base outside the gene matches. CDR3 length equals 13 residues. The receptor was derived from an adult with an advanced solid tumor such as melanoma, head and neck, liver or kidney cancer. The rearrangement links TRBV18 to TRBJ2-4; 7 bases line up with TRBD2. Specimen: CD4+ or CD8+ T cells sorted from blood, collected in a trial of the OX40 agonist ivuxolimab. In DNA form, the CDR3 reads TGTGCCAGCTCACCACCGGGGGGGGACATTCAGTACTTC. This gives the protein CASSPPGGDIQYF.